This T cell receptor beta chain was observed in a study of response to subunit inactivated influenza vaccine. V shed 9 bases and J shed 1 base, with 22 bases lying between them. The germline gives CDR1 SGHTA, CDR2 FQGTGA. This CDR3 region has 16 residues. One entry per CDR3 protein results from TCRdb running MiXCR on the RT-PCR reads. The sample has about 480,000 distinct CDR3 sequences, 10% to 15% seen once. With respect to this clonotype: No antigen is known for it.

Study outcomes and limitations: It was the authors' suggestion that each seasonal influenza vaccination recruits few new T cells.

The clonotype was recovered from a man aged 45-65 years who received an inactivated influenza vaccine. The chain combines TRBV7-3 with TRBJ2-7, with TRBD2 as a possible D gene (5 bases). The sample here was PBMCs from blood, taken roughly 47 days after vaccination. CDR3 sequence: CARSHRGAWTSYEQYF. The CDR3 DNA is TGTGCCAGATCACATCGCGGCGCCTGGACTTCCTACGAGCAGTACTTC. Variable domain in full (rest from reference TRBV7-3 and TRBJ2-7): GAGVSQTPSNKVTEKGKYVELRCDPISGHTALYWYRQSLGQGPEFLIYFQGTGAADDSGLPNDRFFAVRPEGSVSTLKIQRTERGDSAVYLCARSHRGAWTSYEQYFGPGTRLTVT.